This T cell receptor (beta chain) was obtained from a study of blood T cell repertoires in COVID-19. The assay was immunoSEQ multiplex PCR, and TCRdb's table has in-frame clones only and misses some. The data hold around 130,000 clones, with more than 80% observed a single time. V lost 2 bases to trimming and J lost 4 bases, with 11 bases between them. The CDR3 extends over 14 amino acids. The germline CDR1 and CDR2 sequences are MNHEY and SVGAGI. This sequence originates from a woman aged 55-75 years with acute or convalescent COVID-19. Sequencing used peripheral blood. The rearrangement links TRBV6-5 to TRBJ1-1; the D gene is possibly TRBD1 (5 bases). CDR3 amino acids: CASSYQGDSTEAFF. CDR3 bases: TGTGCCAGCAGTTACCAGGGCGACAGCACTGAAGCTTTCTTT.